This T cell receptor (beta chain) was obtained from a study of liver allograft versus peripheral blood T cells. Study details: Within transplanted livers, the T cell receptor repertoires were examined and compared against the repertoires present in the peripheral blood of liver transplant recipients. Study observations and caveats: Inside liver allografts, T cell receptor repertoires reportedly diverged from the repertoires found in peripheral blood.

Germline V gene sequence: CDR1 KGHSH, CDR2 LQKENI. CDR3 length: 15 amino acids. V was trimmed by 2 bases and J by 6 bases, leaving 14 bases between them. This clonotype is termed medium-sized (0.01 to 0.1%). No antigen is known for it. TCRdb processed the reads anew with MiXCR; each CDR3 protein has one entry. Among some 10,000 distinct CDR3 sequences listed, less than 20% were seen once. V gene TRBV18 combines with J gene TRBJ1-3; D is perhaps TRBD1 (5 bases). This clonotype was sampled from a human patient who had a liver transplant. The graft donor may have given rise to some T cells. CDR3 region: CASSPNHGGENTIYF. CDR3 DNA sequence: TGTGCCAGCTCACCAAATCACGGGGGTGAAAACACCATATATTTT.